A selection of T cell receptor beta chains follows, all from one sample in a study of cytomegalovirus exposure and HLA in healthy donors. Assay: immunoSEQ multiplex PCR; the TCRdb copy retains only in-frame clones and omits some. The sample shows about 190,000 clones, roughly 81% of them seen only once. Source material: PBMCs. These receptors originate from a woman aged 30 to 39 in good health and CMV-seropositive. CDR3s include the opening cysteine and the closing phenylalanine or tryptophan.

CDR3aa: CASTPRAVNNEQFF
j_gene: TRBJ2-1
len: 14
v_gene: TRBV19

CDR3aa: CASSEGGLETQYF
j_gene: TRBJ2-5
len: 13
v_gene: TRBV6-1

CDR3aa: CASSLGRTGSNTGELFF
j_gene: TRBJ2-2
len: 17
v_gene: TRBV11-3

CDR3aa: CASSIRTTGLKNYEQYF
j_gene: -
len: 17
v_gene: TRBV19

CDR3aa: CASSTRAGGITGELFF
j_gene: TRBJ2-2
len: 16
v_gene: TRBV5-4

CDR3aa: CASSSRDRADEAFF
j_gene: TRBJ1-1
len: 14
v_gene: TRBV5-1

CDR3aa: CASMTGELNTEAFF
j_gene: TRBJ1-1
len: 14
v_gene: TRBV6-1

CDR3aa: CASSISFYNEQFF
j_gene: TRBJ2-1
len: 13
v_gene: TRBV19

CDR3aa: CASSFINTGELFF
j_gene: TRBJ2-2
len: 13
v_gene: TRBV11-3

CDR3aa: CASSLEGLADTDTQYF
j_gene: TRBJ2-3
len: 16
v_gene: TRBV11-2

CDR3aa: CASSEPAGTGELFF
j_gene: TRBJ2-2
len: 14
v_gene: TRBV10-1

CDR3aa: CASSSGTVIETQYF
j_gene: TRBJ2-5
len: 14
v_gene: TRBV7-9

CDR3aa: CASSYQAGSGSPLHF
j_gene: TRBJ1-6
len: 15
v_gene: TRBV6-5

CDR3aa: CASSNPAGVQNEQFF
j_gene: TRBJ2-1
len: 15
v_gene: TRBV7-9

CDR3aa: CASSPPGRYEQYF
j_gene: TRBJ2-7
len: 13
v_gene: TRBV19

CDR3aa: CASSNHYRDTNAYEQYF
j_gene: TRBJ2-7
len: 17
v_gene: TRBV27

CDR3aa: CASSAFGQSSYGYTF
j_gene: TRBJ1-2
len: 15
v_gene: TRBV28

CDR3aa: CASSLDQGLDGDTQYF
j_gene: TRBJ2-3
len: 16
v_gene: TRBV11-3

CDR3aa: CASSLASGGEQYF
j_gene: TRBJ2-7
len: 13
v_gene: TRBV5-1

CDR3aa: CASSWWEGDTQYF
j_gene: TRBJ2-3
len: 13
v_gene: TRBV5-1

CDR3aa: CASSLSGGNQPQHF
j_gene: TRBJ1-5
len: 14
v_gene: TRBV28

CDR3aa: CASSVDSGRSYEQYF
j_gene: TRBJ2-7
len: 15
v_gene: TRBV9

CDR3aa: CASSSRGQNTEAFF
j_gene: TRBJ1-1
len: 14
v_gene: TRBV5-4

CDR3aa: CASSFSGSEFEQFF
j_gene: TRBJ2-1
len: 14
v_gene: TRBV27

CDR3aa: CASSQEPSGSFSYNEQFF
j_gene: TRBJ2-1
len: 18
v_gene: TRBV4-2

CDR3aa: CASSFLAGEEDTQYF
j_gene: TRBJ2-3
len: 15
v_gene: TRBV5-1

CDR3aa: CASSLAGGGGYTF
j_gene: TRBJ1-2
len: 13
v_gene: TRBV5-6

CDR3aa: CASSPSGSEQYF
j_gene: TRBJ2-7
len: 12
v_gene: TRBV28

CDR3aa: CASSLVGSGGELFF
j_gene: TRBJ2-2
len: 14
v_gene: TRBV11-2

CDR3aa: CASSLQYTGELFF
j_gene: TRBJ2-2
len: 13
v_gene: TRBV27

CDR3aa: CASSLWSGRAYEQYF
j_gene: TRBJ2-7
len: 15
v_gene: TRBV27

CDR3aa: CASSNQGAVNTEAFF
j_gene: TRBJ1-1
len: 15
v_gene: TRBV27

CDR3aa: CASSSRTSARETQYF
j_gene: TRBJ2-5
len: 15
v_gene: TRBV28

CDR3aa: CASSLSGAPFYEQYF
j_gene: TRBJ2-7
len: 15
v_gene: TRBV28

CDR3aa: CASSSGRGLGEQYF
j_gene: TRBJ2-7
len: 14
v_gene: TRBV7-9

CDR3aa: CASSGQGYEQYF
j_gene: TRBJ2-7
len: 12
v_gene: TRBV5-1

CDR3aa: CASTTGKNEQFF
j_gene: TRBJ2-1
len: 12
v_gene: TRBV5-1

CDR3aa: CASSSGQALTDTQYF
j_gene: TRBJ2-3
len: 15
v_gene: TRBV28

CDR3aa: CAIRATDSYEQYF
j_gene: TRBJ2-7
len: 13
v_gene: TRBV10-3

CDR3aa: CASNPTGLNEKLFF
j_gene: TRBJ1-4
len: 14
v_gene: TRBV7-9

CDR3aa: CASSLGHMNTEAFF
j_gene: TRBJ1-1
len: 14
v_gene: TRBV7-8

CDR3aa: CASSPRGTSAQETQYF
j_gene: TRBJ2-5
len: 16
v_gene: TRBV18

CDR3aa: CAIRPTAGTGDYGYTF
j_gene: TRBJ1-2
len: 16
v_gene: TRBV10-3

CDR3aa: CASSPQGGRMNTEAFF
j_gene: TRBJ1-1
len: 16
v_gene: TRBV27

CDR3aa: CASSQMGTRSYGYTF
j_gene: TRBJ1-2
len: 15
v_gene: TRBV18

CDR3aa: CASSMGGSINEQFF
j_gene: TRBJ2-1
len: 14
v_gene: TRBV19

CDR3aa: CASSEQGATYEQYF
j_gene: TRBJ2-7
len: 14
v_gene: TRBV6-1

CDR3aa: CASSGGPTQYF
j_gene: TRBJ2-3
len: 11
v_gene: TRBV19

CDR3aa: CASIPGISPLHF
j_gene: TRBJ1-6
len: 12
v_gene: TRBV9

CDR3aa: CASSLDGFGETQYF
j_gene: TRBJ2-5
len: 14
v_gene: TRBV5-1